This TCR beta chain was obtained from a study of blood T cell repertoires in COVID-19. Overall study: PBMCs, B-cell-depleted T cells, or T cells were the source of the cDNA or gDNA that made up the material.

Per the authors' pipeline: Amplification from reference gene primers served as the basis for estimated nucleated cell counts. Sequencing used immunoSEQ multiplex PCR; TCRdb keeps in-frame clones, though not all of them. That table gives V, J and clone size, and the DNA gave D and trimming. Among a few hundred thousand clones listed, 86% were seen once. Trimming took 4 bases from V and 7 from J; bases not matched to a gene: 7. The CDR3 totals 13 residues. Germline assignment: CDR1 SGHRS and CDR2 YFSETQ. This sequence originates from a man in his fifties or sixties with acute or convalescent COVID-19. What was sequenced was peripheral blood. The V and J genes are TRBV5-1 and TRBJ1-1; TRBD1 aligns across 7 bases. This CDR3 reads CASSPLTGSEAFF. The CDR3 DNA reads as TGCGCCAGCAGCCCACTGACAGGGAGTGAAGCTTTCTTT.